This entry is about one TCR beta chain. This clone was seen a few times. The antigen it recognizes is unknown. Per-base qualities were not stored, and no clone one base away is much larger. Taken from cysteine to phenylalanine, the CDR3 has 13 residues. The entry retains the CDR3 DNA only, 39 bases that are in frame from base 1. Per the germline V gene, KGHSH is the CDR1 and LQKENI is the CDR2. Trimming leaves V shorter by 6 bases and J shorter by 6 bases, with the junction holding 8 bases beyond the gene matches. TCRbeta CDR3 regions were amplified from genomic DNA by means of the immunoSEQ Assay, a bias-controlled multiplex PCR. The published analysis was carried out like this. Nucleated cell counts per sample were estimated from amplification of reference gene primers within the assay. To quantify the absolute abundance of each unique TCRbeta CDR3 rearrangement, sequence reads were collapsed and filtered. For each sample, productive Simpson clonality was calculated as the square root of Simpson's diversity index over productive rearrangements. As stored in TCRdb, this immuneACCESS dataset retains in-frame rearrangements with V and J assigned. A fraction of the clones does not appear; measured against another copy, unresolved V genes explain less than half of the discrepancy, and the remainder lacks a known reason. The V and J calls and clone size come from that table; D and trimming were worked out from the DNA. This sample has about 87,000 clones in its table, and about four fifths of those were observed once. The top ten constitute around 2.1% of the sample.

The source of the sample is a study of blood T cell repertoires in COVID-19 (TCRdb year 2020). Study-level background: Samples from collaborators originated in the United States, Italy and Spain and spanned both the acute and convalescent phases of COVID-19. Samples came from the ongoing ImmuneRACE study (first 160 participants) plus 1,254 subjects from 6 global collaborators. The material from the prospective study consisted of cDNA or gDNA derived from T cells, B-cell-depleted T cells, or PBMCs. Subjects who had been exposed to COVID-19, were actively infected with it, or had recovered from it provided the deeply sampled blood TCRbeta repertoires that made up the dataset. Where HLA class I and class II types were available, the types were taken from metadata supplied by the sample provider, not from assay-based typing. The repertoires were released in a freely available public database intended as a resource for research on the immune response to SARS-CoV-2. Nearly every sample came with metadata listing a de-identified subject ID, COVID-19 status, age in years and sex.

Each collaborating institution followed its own protocols to collect whole blood in K2EDTA tubes. For TCRbeta analysis, collaborators shipped samples as frozen whole blood, isolated PBMCs, or DNA extracted from either of those sample types. On the study overall, not on this receptor specifically: Clinical and demographic metadata were provided uncurated, with the amount varying by source and participant.

The chain couples TRBV18 to TRBJ2-7, with 7 junctional bases fitting TRBD1. This receptor was identified in a woman in her 70s with acute or convalescent COVID-19. What was sequenced was peripheral blood. For the CDR3, the sequence is CASSRQGDGEQYF. At the DNA level, the sequence is TGTGCCAGCTCCCGACAGGGAGATGGCGAGCAGTACTTC.